The rows below give T cell receptor beta chains drawn from one sample of a study of blood T cell repertoires in COVID-19. Libraries were prepared by immunoSEQ multiplex PCR; TCRdb keeps only in-frame clonotypes and omits some of them. The sample gives about 130,000 clones, roughly 88% of which show up once; over 1% is in the top ten. Sequencing was done on a sample of peripheral blood. The receptors originated from a woman older than 75 with acute or convalescent COVID-19. CDR3s include the opening cysteine and the closing phenylalanine or tryptophan. The D gene is left open where the match is weak. Size tells how often a clone was seen (once, few, many) or the class of an expanded clone, and some rows leave it out.

v_gene	abundance	len	d_gene	j_gene	CDR3nt	CDR3aa
TRBV7-6	NA	13	NA	TRBJ2-7	TGTGCCAGCAGCTGGGGACAAGCCTACGAGCAGTACTTC	CASSWGQAYEQYF
TRBV3-1/TRBV3-2	once	15	TRBD2	TRBJ2-3	TGTGCCAGCAGCTCTGGGACTAGTGGTAAGGATACGCAGTATTTT	CASSSGTSGKDTQYF
TRBV5-6	few	15	TRBD1	TRBJ2-1	TGTGCCAGCGAATGGGGGACAGGGGGCTACAATGAGCAGTTCTTC	CASEWGTGGYNEQFF
TRBV5-4	few	13	NA	TRBJ2-1	TGTGCCAGCAGCTTTCCCAGGGGGGATGAGCAGTTCTTC	CASSFPRGDEQFF
TRBV3-1/TRBV3-2	NA	11	NA	TRBJ1-1	TGTGCCAGCAGCCAGGGCCGGGAAGCTTTCTTT	CASSQGREAFF
TRBV19	NA	15	TRBD2	TRBJ2-1	TGTGCCAGTAGTAGGGGGCGGGGGGCCTACAATGAGCAGTTCTTC	CASSRGRGAYNEQFF
TRBV7-9	NA	17	TRBD2	TRBJ2-1	TGTGCCAGCAGCTCTCGGACTAGCGGGAGCGGGTACAATGAGCAGTTCTTC	CASSSRTSGSGYNEQFF
TRBV28	NA	12	NA	TRBJ2-7	TGTGCCAGCAGTAGGGGAACCTACGAGCAGTACTTC	CASSRGTYEQYF
TRBV13	NA	16	TRBD1	TRBJ1-1	TGTGCCAGCAGCTCCGACAGGGACCTAGGGAACACTGAAGCTTTCTTT	CASSSDRDLGNTEAFF
TRBV10-3	NA	19	TRBD2	TRBJ2-7	TGTGCCATCAGTGATCTTCTGGCTAGCGGGGGGGCCGGGTCCTACGAGCAGTACTTC	CAISDLLASGGAGSYEQYF
TRBV5-5	NA	13	NA	TRBJ1-1	TGTGCCAGCAGCGTACACAGGGAAACTGAAGCTTTCTTT	CASSVHRETEAFF
TRBV10-3	NA	15	TRBD1	TRBJ1-2	TGTGCCACAATTCCCTCAGGACAGGGGGCCGGTGGCTACACCTTC	CATIPSGQGAGGYTF
TRBV9	NA	14	NA	TRBJ1-6	TGTGCCAGCAGCAAAGGACAAAATAATTCACCCCTCCACTTT	CASSKGQNNSPLHF
TRBV19	NA	16	NA	TRBJ1-5	TGTGCCAGTAGCCCTTTATCGGGAGACCTCAATCAGCCCCAGCATTTT	CASSPLSGDLNQPQHF
TRBV21-1	NA	12	NA	TRBJ1-1	TGTGCCCGGGCACAGGGCGGAACTGAAGCTTTCTTT	CARAQGGTEAFF
TRBV7-3	NA	15	NA	TRBJ1-3	TGTGCCAGCAGCTTAGGCCCAGGGTCTGGAAACACCATATATTTT	CASSLGPGSGNTIYF
TRBV6-1	NA	16	TRBD2	TRBJ2-2	TGTGCCAGCAGTGAAATGTGGACTAGCGGCACCGGGGAGCTGTTTTTT	CASSEMWTSGTGELFF
TRBV2	NA	15	NA	TRBJ2-1	TGTGCCAGCAGCGAAATGGCCTTGGGAGGCAATGAGCAGTTCTTC	CASSEMALGGNEQFF
TRBV4-3	NA	14	NA	TRBJ2-3	TGCGCCAGCAGCCAACAGGGGAGCACAGATACGCAGTATTTT	CASSQQGSTDTQYF
TRBV6-5	NA	16	NA	TRBJ2-1	TGTGCCAGCAGTTACTCTTCACCCCGAGACAACAATGAGCAGTTCTTC	CASSYSSPRDNNEQFF